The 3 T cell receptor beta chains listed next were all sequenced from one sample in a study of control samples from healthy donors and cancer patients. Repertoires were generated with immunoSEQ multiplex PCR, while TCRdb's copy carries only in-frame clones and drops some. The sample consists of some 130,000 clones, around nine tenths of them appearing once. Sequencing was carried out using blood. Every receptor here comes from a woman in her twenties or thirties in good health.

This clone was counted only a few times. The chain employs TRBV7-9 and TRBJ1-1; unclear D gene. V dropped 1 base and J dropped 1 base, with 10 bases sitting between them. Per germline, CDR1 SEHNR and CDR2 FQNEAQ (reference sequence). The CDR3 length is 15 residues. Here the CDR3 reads CASSLGEHWNTEAFF. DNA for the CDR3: TGTGCCAGCAGCTTAGGGGAGCATTGGAACACTGAAGCTTTCTTT.

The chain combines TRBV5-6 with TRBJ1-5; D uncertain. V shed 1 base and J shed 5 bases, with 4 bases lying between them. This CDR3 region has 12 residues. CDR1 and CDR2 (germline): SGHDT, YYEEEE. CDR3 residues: CASSLRDQPQHF. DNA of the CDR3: TGTGCCAGCAGCTTGCGGGATCAGCCCCAGCATTTT.

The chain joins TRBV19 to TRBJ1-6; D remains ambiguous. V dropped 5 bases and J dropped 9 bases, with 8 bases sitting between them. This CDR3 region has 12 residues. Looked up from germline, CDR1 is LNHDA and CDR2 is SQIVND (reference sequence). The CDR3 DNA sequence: TGTGCCAGTAGTGAGATGGGTTCACCCCTCCACTTT. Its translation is CASSEMGSPLHF.